The 6 T cell receptor beta chains given below trace back to one sample, sequenced in a study of T cells of healthy individuals. From the 5' RACE reads, TCRdb called clonotypes with MiXCR, one entry per CDR3 protein. The table includes around 80,000 distinct CDR3 sequences, roughly 5% detected once. The receptors originated from a female donor in good health.

This clonotype was observed at least ten times. The chain carries TRBV6-1 and TRBJ2-5, with D unclear. V shed 5 bases and J shed 1 base, with 11 bases lying between them. The CDR3 is 14 amino acids. The germline V gene has CDR1 MNHNS and CDR2 SASEGT. CDR3 bases: TGTGCCAGCAGTCGCCGGACGGGCCAAGAGACCCAGTACTTC. It specifies CASSRRTGQETQYF.

This clonotype was detected many times. This rearrangement joins TRBV28 to TRBJ1-1; perhaps TRBD1 as D (6 bases). Germline V gene data show CDR1 as MDHEN and CDR2 as SYDVKM. CDR3 length equals 15 residues. V was cut by 3 bases and J by 0 bases, with 11 bases left in between. The CDR3 loop reads CASSLPDRMNTEAFF. In DNA form, the CDR3 reads TGTGCCAGCAGTTTGCCCGACAGGATGAACACTGAAGCTTTCTTT.

This clonotype came up many times. This rearrangement joins TRBV7-9 to TRBJ1-6, with D hard to call. With 3 bases removed from V and 7 bases from J, the gap between germline ends came to 1 base. The CDR3 is made up of 11 amino acids. Germline V CDR1 and CDR2: SEHNR, FQNEAQ (reference sequence). CDR3 region: CASSLNSPLHF. CDR3 nucleotides: TGTGCCAGCAGCTTGAATTCACCCCTCCACTTT.

This clonotype was observed at least ten times. The rearrangement links TRBV4-2 to TRBJ1-5; D remains unclear. Germline CDR1 LGHNA, CDR2 YNFKEQ. V was pared by 0 bases and J by 0 bases, with 6 bases between. The CDR3 has 15 residues. The CDR3 sequence is CASSQELSSNQPQHF. The CDR3 DNA reads TGTGCCAGCAGCCAAGAACTGAGTAGCAATCAGCCCCAGCATTTT.

The chain recombines TRBV29-1 with TRBJ2-1; 7 bases fit TRBD2. CDR1 is SQVTM and CDR2 is ANQGSEA in the germline V gene. The V and J ends lost 1 base and 6 bases, in that order; junction bases with no gene match: 12. This CDR3 region has 16 residues. CDR3 in amino acids: CSVEVPTGLPINEQFF. Written as DNA, the CDR3 is TGCAGCGTTGAAGTACCCACGGGACTACCTATCAATGAGCAGTTCTTC.

This clonotype was seen a handful of times. The chain combines TRBV23-1 with TRBJ2-5; D is unclear. TRBV23-1 falls under the ORF class, with uncertain function. The CDR3 has 11 amino acids. V dropped 6 bases and J dropped 3 bases, with 5 bases sitting between them. The CDR3 spells CASSQEETQYF. CDR3 in DNA: TGCGCCAGCAGCCAAGAAGAGACCCAGTACTTC.